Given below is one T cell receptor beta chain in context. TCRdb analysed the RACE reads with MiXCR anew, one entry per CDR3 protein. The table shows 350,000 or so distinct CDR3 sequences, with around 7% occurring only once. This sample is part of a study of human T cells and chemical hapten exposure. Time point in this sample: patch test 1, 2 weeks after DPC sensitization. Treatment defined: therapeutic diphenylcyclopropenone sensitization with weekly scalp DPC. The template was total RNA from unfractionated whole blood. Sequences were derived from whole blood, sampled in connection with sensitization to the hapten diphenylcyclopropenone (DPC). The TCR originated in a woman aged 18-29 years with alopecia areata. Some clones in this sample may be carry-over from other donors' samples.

CDR3 nucleotides: TGTGCCAGCAGAGAGGTTGTTGAGCAGTTCTTC. Its translation is CASREVVEQFF. The V call is TRBV2, the J call TRBJ2-1; D not resolved. Germline V gene lookup returns CDR1 SNHLY and CDR2 FYNNEI. The CDR3 is 11 amino acids. Trimming cost V 6 bases and J 9 bases, with 9 bases left between them.